This T cell receptor (beta chain) was profiled in a study of blood T cell repertoires in COVID-19. Study summary: PBMCs, B-cell-depleted T cells, or T cells provided the cDNA or gDNA that made up the material.

Between the trimmed V and J ends, which lost 1 base and 6 bases, there was a span of 13 bases. Germline V lookup: CDR1 LNHNV, CDR2 YYDKDF (reference sequence). This CDR3 has 15 residues. Measured with immunoSEQ multiplex PCR; TCRdb has only the in-frame clones, and not every one. The sample yields around 280,000 clones, about 87% seen once. The sequencing input was peripheral blood. The TCR was taken from a man aged 70-80 years with acute or convalescent COVID-19. This chain links TRBV15 with TRBJ1-5; no clear D gene. The chain's CDR3 is CATSRGFEGSQPQHF. The CDR3 DNA reads TGTGCCACCAGCAGAGGATTTGAGGGCTCTCAGCCCCAGCATTTT.